The 9 T cell receptor beta chains below were found in one sample sequenced in a study of blood T cells in healthy people across ages. Then a second PCR, running roughly 6 to 12 cycles, was carried out with a sample-barcoded 5' primer and a J-beta primer mix. Each CDR3 protein is one row after TCRdb ran MiXCR on the 5' RACE reads. The sample has more than 1,400,000 distinct CDR3 sequences; approximately 38% are singletons. Sequenced: blood. Every receptor here comes from a woman aged 18-29 years in good health.

Only a few counts were recorded for this clonotype. The CDR3 loop reads CASSRWAGIREDTQYF. CDR3 nucleotides: TGCGCCAGCAGCCGATGGGCAGGGATTCGAGAAGATACGCAGTATTTT. The chain couples TRBV4-1 to TRBJ2-3; TRBD1 is a possible D gene (5 bases). Trimming left V 4 bases short and J 5 bases short, with 19 bases between. The CDR3 runs to 16 residues. Germline assignment: CDR1 MGHRA and CDR2 YSYEKL.

V is TRBV7-2 and J is TRBJ1-1; 7 positions agree with TRBD1. In germline, CDR1 is SGHTA, CDR2 FQGNSA. This CDR3 region has 14 residues. V shed 3 bases and J 7 bases; nucleotides not matched to a gene: 8. CDR3 loop: CASSLAGGTGEAFF. Here the CDR3 DNA reads TGTGCCAGCAGCTTGGCAGGGGGAACAGGTGAAGCTTTCTTT.

There are a few counts of this clonotype. The gene calls are TRBV14 and TRBJ2-1, with D possibly TRBD2 on 7 matching bases. In germline, CDR1 is SGHDN, CDR2 FVKESK. The CDR3 consists of 16 residues. Trimming cost V 0 bases and J 4 bases, with 13 bases left between them. The CDR3 nucleotides are TGTGCCAGCAGCCAAGAAGGGGGGGGGCTATACAATGAGCAGTTCTTC. The encoded protein is CASSQEGGGLYNEQFF.

This rearrangement joins TRBV10-3 to TRBJ2-5; maybe TRBD2 (5 bases). Germline CDR1 is ENHRY and CDR2 is SYGVKD. The CDR3 runs 14 residues. The ends were cut back, 8 bases at V and 5 bases at J, with 18 bases in the middle. The CDR3 nucleotides read TGTGCCATCGGCCCCGATGGAGGCTTGGAGACCCAGTACTTC. Its translation is CAIGPDGGLETQYF.

The V gene is TRBV20-1, the J gene TRBJ2-3; D remains ambiguous. V lost 2 bases to trimming and J lost 0 bases, with 12 bases between them. The CDR3 runs 15 residues. Germline V gene lookup returns CDR1 DFQATT and CDR2 SNEGSKA (reference sequence). The CDR3 sequence: CSARRAAASTDTQYF. CDR3 sequence (DNA): TGCAGTGCTAGACGGGCAGCCGCTAGCACAGATACGCAGTATTTT.

This clonotype was seen a few times. V is TRBV7-2 and J is TRBJ1-5; D possibly corresponds to TRBD1 (5 bases). Deletions cut 1 base from V and 5 bases from J, with 9 bases between. CDR1 is SGHTA, CDR2 FQGNSA, per germline. This CDR3 is built from 14 residues. The CDR3 DNA reads TGTGCCAGCAGCTTAGATCCGGGGGATCAGCCCCAGCATTTT. Translation: CASSLDPGDQPQHF.

This chain connects TRBV30 to TRBJ2-1; D is ambiguous. The V and J ends lost 3 bases and 0 bases respectively, with 9 bases between them. Germline lookup yields CDR1 GTSNPN and CDR2 SVGIG (reference sequence). The CDR3 spans 14 residues. This CDR3 reads CAWRSPSSYNEQFF. CDR3 DNA sequence: TGTGCCTGGAGATCACCGAGCTCCTACAATGAGCAGTTCTTC. The full variable domain, rest sourced from reference TRBV30 and TRBJ2-1, is SQTIHQWPATLVQPVGSPLSLECTVEGTSNPNLYWYRQAAGRGLQLLFYSVGIGQISSEVPQNLSASRPQDRQFILSSKKLLLSDSGFYLCAWRSPSSYNEQFFGPGTRLTVL.

The chain has TRBV4-1 and TRBJ2-1; 8 nucleotides align to TRBD2. J was trimmed by 6 bases and V by 3 bases; bases with no gene match: 16. CDR3 length: 18 amino acids. Looked up from germline, CDR1 is MGHRA and CDR2 is YSYEKL. The CDR3 region is CASSHPDGGGTPSNEQFF. CDR3 coding DNA: TGCGCCAGCAGCCACCCGGACGGGGGGGGGACTCCCTCCAATGAGCAGTTCTTC.

The chain is built from TRBV28 and TRBJ2-7; D is ambiguous. This CDR3 contains 13 residues. Germline V gene sequence: CDR1 MDHEN, CDR2 SYDVKM. V was cut by 1 base and J by 3 bases, with 7 bases left in between. The CDR3 region has the DNA TGTGCCAGCAGTTTATCGACAAACTACGAGCAGTACTTC. Protein product: CASSLSTNYEQYF.